This entry concerns a single TCR beta chain. The antigen remains unidentified. This entry belongs to a study of T-cell memory formation after mild COVID-19. Study details: Largely donor-specific sequence clusters came from a couple of donors.

TCRdb used MiXCR to reprocess the 5' RACE reads, holding one entry per CDR3 protein. The sample records approximately 390,000 distinct CDR3 sequences, more than 15% being singletons. Per germline, CDR1 SGHTA and CDR2 FQGTGA. The CDR3 loop spans 15 amino acids. J was trimmed by 4 bases and V by 5 bases; bases with no gene match: 5. Findings and limits, study-wide: Clones shrinking between day 15 and 85 showed a balanced CD4/CD8 split, and those that grew later tilted toward CD4+. Among contracting clones, CD4+ were mainly CM/EM and CD8+ enriched in EMRA. Memory sampled before infection contained some responding clones, suggesting cross-reactive memory joined.

This receptor was identified in a man aged 18 to 29 who had mild COVID-19 (a few samples of this study predate the infection). Cell type and time point are not known. Sample: PBMCs or a T cell subset sorted from them (not recorded which). This sequence joins TRBV7-3 and TRBJ2-5; 12 bases align to TRBD2. The CDR3 is CASSLGTSGRETQYF. The CDR3 DNA follows: TGTGCCAGCAGCCTAGGGACTAGCGGGCGAGAGACCCAGTACTTC.